These 29 T cell receptor beta chains were all obtained from the same sample, sequenced in a study of T cells in Graves' hyperthyroidism and ophthalmopathy. TCR beta CDR3 regions were amplified from RNA. A set of HTBI primers served as the primers for a first-round RT-PCR of the TCR CDR3. TCRdb re-called the multiplex PCR reads with MiXCR, one entry per CDR3 protein. The repertoire holds hundreds of thousands of distinct CDR3 sequences, with 14% as singletons. The source material was blood. All receptors derive from a woman aged 18-29 years with Graves' hyperthyroidism.

There are a few counts of this clonotype. A much larger clone differs from this one at a single base, so this may be a read error. V gene TRBV7-2 combines with J gene TRBJ1-1; D gene unclear. The CDR3 is made up of 14 amino acids. Germline-derived CDR1 and CDR2 are SGHTA and FQGNSA. The CDR3 sequence: CARSLAPRITEAFF. The DNA of the CDR3 is TGTGCCCGCAGCTTAGCGCCTCGGATCACTGAAGCTTTCTTT.

This clonotype was seen repeatedly, ten times or more. The chain has TRBV18 and TRBJ2-1; D not resolved. Germline V CDR1 and CDR2: KGHSH, LQKENI. The CDR3 totals 15 residues. V lost 6 bases and J 0 bases, leaving 12 bases between the germline ends. In DNA form, the CDR3 reads TGTGCCAGCTCGCCCCATCCCCGCTCCTACAATGAGCAGTTCTTC. Amino acid sequence: CASSPHPRSYNEQFF.

This clonotype was counted many times. The V call is TRBV18, the J call TRBJ2-5; the D call may be TRBD1 or TRBD2 (6 bases each). V was trimmed by 2 bases and J by 5 bases, leaving 12 bases between them. CDR3 length: 14 residues. Germline V gene data show CDR1 as KGHSH and CDR2 as LQKENI. The CDR3 protein is CASSPTGAQETQYF. DNA for the CDR3: TGTGCCAGCTCACCAACGGGGGCGCAGGAGACCCAGTACTTC.

This clonotype was detected many times. V and J are TRBV5-8 and TRBJ2-1, with 9 bases aligning to TRBD1. CDR1 is SGHTS, CDR2 YDEGEE, per germline. Trimming cost V 4 bases and J 9 bases; bases outside gene matches: 5. CDR3 length equals 13 residues. CDR3 bases: TGTGCCAGCAGCGCTACAGGGGGCGTTGAGCAGTTCTTC. Translation gives CASSATGGVEQFF.

This clonotype was detected many times. The genes are TRBV7-9 and TRBJ2-2; 8 bases align to TRBD1. Germline CDR1 is SEHNR and CDR2 is FQNEAQ (reference sequence). V lost 5 bases and J lost 6; bases outside the gene matches: 8. CDR3 length: 15 amino acids. CDR3: CASSPARQGSGELFF. In nucleotides, the CDR3 is TGTGCCAGCAGCCCAGCCCGACAGGGGTCCGGGGAGCTGTTTTTT.

This clonotype was seen a few times. The V call is TRBV18, the J call TRBJ1-1; 7 positions agree with TRBD1. The germline V gene encodes CDR1 KGHSH and CDR2 LQKENI. The CDR3 sequence is 15 residues long. Trimming removed 4 bases from V and 4 bases from J; junction bases left unmatched: 9. CDR3 bases: TGTGCCAGCTCACAACGACAGGGAGGAATCACTGAAGCTTTCTTT. It yields the protein CASSQRQGGITEAFF.

This clonotype was counted ten times or more. The chain joins TRBV7-2 to TRBJ2-7, with D tentatively TRBD2 (6 bases). Per germline, CDR1 SGHTA and CDR2 FQGNSA. CDR3 length: 15 amino acids. V lost 7 bases and J lost 2, with 18 bases in between. CDR3 coding DNA: TGTGCCAGCACCCCCGAGCAGCGGGTGACCTACGAGCAGTACTTC. Encoded protein: CASTPEQRVTYEQYF.

This clonotype was recorded at least ten times. This sequence joins TRBV4-3 and TRBJ1-2; tentative D call: TRBD1 (5 bases). The CDR3 is 14 amino acids. CDR1 and CDR2 from the germline V gene are LGHNA and YSLEER. V shed 0 bases and J shed 8 bases, with 13 bases lying between them. This CDR3 is CASSQEQGSGGYTF. The CDR3 coding sequence is TGCGCCAGCAGCCAAGAGCAGGGATCGGGAGGCTACACCTTC.

This clonotype was detected many times. This chain joins TRBV11-3 and TRBJ2-2; TRBD1 aligns across 8 bases. The V and J ends lost 5 bases and 4 bases, in that order; junction bases with no gene match: 6. Germline V gene data show CDR1 as SGHNT and CDR2 as YENEEA. The CDR3 is made up of 15 amino acids. CDR3 sequence: CASSSGQGPTGELFF. For the CDR3, the DNA is TGTGCCAGCAGCAGTGGACAGGGTCCCACCGGGGAGCTGTTTTTT. Filled out from reference TRBV11-3 and TRBJ2-2, the complete variable domain reads EAGVVQSPRYKIIEKKQPVAFWCNPISGHNTLYWYLQNLGQGPELLIRYENEEAVDDSQLPKDRFSAERLKGVDSTLKIQPAELGDSAVYLCASSSGQGPTGELFFGEGSRLTVL.

Remarks on this clonotype: A much larger clone sits a single nucleotide away, making a read error possible. The rearrangement uses TRBV12-3 or TRBV12-4 and TRBJ2-3, with TRBD2 matching over 7 bases. With V trimmed by 9 bases and J by 1 base, 7 bases remained unmatched. The CDR3 has 14 amino acids. CDR3 loop: CASKSGAGTDTQYF. The CDR3 DNA follows: TGTGCCAGTAAAAGCGGGGCAGGCACAGATACGCAGTATTTT.

This clonotype was seen repeatedly, ten times or more. V gene TRBV9 combines with J gene TRBJ1-1; 9 nucleotides agree with TRBD1. The CDR3 is made up of 14 amino acids. Trimming removed 3 bases from V and 2 bases from J; junction bases left unmatched: 2. Germline values: CDR1 SGDLS, CDR2 YYNGEE. In DNA form, the CDR3 reads TGTGCCAGCAGCGAGGGACAGGGAAACACTGAAGCTTTCTTT. Its translation is CASSEGQGNTEAFF.

This clonotype appeared a few times. J is TRBJ2-2 and V is TRBV7-2; 7 bases agree with TRBD2. Germline assignment: CDR1 SGHTA and CDR2 FQGNSA. The CDR3 is made up of 16 amino acids. The V segment lost 5 bases and the J segment 7 bases; nucleotides outside the gene matches: 13. The CDR3 here is CASSLRTGGPSGELFF. The CDR3 DNA reads as TGTGCCAGCAGCCTGAGGACGGGGGGTCCTAGCGGGGAGCTGTTTTTT.

There are many counts of this clonotype. The gene calls are TRBV6-2 or TRBV6-3 and TRBJ2-7; D unresolved. Germline V gene lookup returns CDR1 MNHEY and CDR2 SVGEGT. V lost 7 bases and J lost 0, with 40 bases in between. The CDR3 loop spans 23 amino acids. CDR3 DNA sequence: TGTGCCAGCATGAGTATAAGGGCGAAGCAGGACGCTGACTTGGCCCGCAGCTCCTACGAGCAGTACTTC. Translated: CASMSIRAKQDADLARSSYEQYF.

The chain has TRBV14 and TRBJ1-2; 7 bases match TRBD1. Trimming at V came to 1 base and at J to 8 bases, leaving 13 bases not matched to a gene. Germline loops: CDR1 SGHDN, CDR2 FVKESK. CDR3 length equals 16 residues. This CDR3 reads CASSQALGTVSIGYTF. The CDR3, as DNA: TGTGCCAGCAGCCAAGCCCTGGGGACAGTTTCTATCGGCTACACCTTC.

The J gene is TRBJ2-1, the V gene TRBV20-1; TRBD2 is a possible D gene (6 bases). From germline, CDR1 is DFQATT and CDR2 SNEGSKA (reference sequence). The CDR3 sequence is 15 residues long. Trimming shortened V by 5 bases and J by 6 bases, and 20 bases separated the two germline ends. As DNA, the CDR3 is TGCAGTGCTCTCCCACTAGAAGGAGGGCTCAATGAGCAGTTCTTC. Its translation is CSALPLEGGLNEQFF.

This clonotype has at least ten counts. V is TRBV5-1 and J is TRBJ2-1, with 10 bases aligning to TRBD2. In germline, CDR1 is SGHRS, CDR2 YFSETQ. The V gene end was trimmed by 0 bases and the J gene end by 5 bases; junction bases not matched to a gene: 14. The CDR3 has 19 amino acids. The CDR3 sequence: CASSLVTSGIKGKDNEQFF. The CDR3 DNA follows: TGCGCCAGCAGCTTGGTTACTAGCGGGATTAAAGGGAAGGACAATGAGCAGTTCTTC.

This clonotype was found many times. J is TRBJ2-5 and V is TRBV6-6; maybe TRBD2 (7 bases). V was shortened by 2 bases and J by 4 bases, with 20 bases between the two germline ends. Germline values: CDR1 MNHNY, CDR2 SVGAGI (reference sequence). The CDR3 spans 17 residues. The CDR3 region is CASSYRGAHTWGETQYF. Written as DNA, the CDR3 is TGTGCCAGCAGTTACCGGGGGGCGCATACCTGGGGAGAGACCCAGTACTTC.

This clonotype came up many times. The rearrangement joins TRBV11-2 to TRBJ2-7; 9 bases are shared with TRBD2. The CDR3 is 13 residues long. Per germline, CDR1 SGHAT and CDR2 FQNNGV. After removal of 5 bases from V and 12 bases from J, the junction contained 11 bases not matched to a gene. The CDR3 sequence is CASSPRLAAPAYF. The DNA for the CDR3 is TGTGCCAGCAGCCCCCGACTAGCGGCCCCAGCGTACTTC.

The chain has TRBV12-3 or TRBV12-4 and TRBJ1-2; a possible D gene is TRBD1 (6 bases). This CDR3 comprises 17 residues. Trimming removed 8 bases from V and 3 bases from J, with 25 bases in between. CDR3 sequence reads: CASAETGKQGDHYGYTF. In DNA form, the CDR3 reads TGTGCCAGCGCCGAAACAGGGAAACAGGGCGATCACTATGGCTACACCTTC.

This clonotype was seen a handful of times. The chain uses TRBV6-1 and TRBJ2-1; 11 positions match TRBD1. This CDR3 is built from 16 residues. Germline V CDR1 and CDR2: MNHNS, SASEGT. V was clipped by 7 bases and J by 2 bases; unmatched bases: 7. The CDR3 nucleotides are TGTGCCAGCATCCCGCGGGGACAGGGGGCCTACAATGAGCAGTTCTTC. Translated: CASIPRGQGAYNEQFF.

This clonotype was seen only a few times. The chain has TRBV7-6 and TRBJ2-7; D is perhaps TRBD1 (5 bases). Looked up from germline, CDR1 is SGHVS and CDR2 is FNYEAQ. This CDR3 has 15 amino acids. V dropped 1 base and J dropped 1 base, with 11 bases sitting between them. Here the CDR3 reads CASSLEGYSSYEQYF. The CDR3, as DNA: TGTGCCAGCAGCTTAGAGGGGTACAGTTCCTACGAGCAGTACTTC.

This clonotype came up a few times. The V gene is TRBV19, the J gene TRBJ2-7; TRBD1 matches 8 bases. This CDR3 has 13 amino acids. Germline V gene lookup returns CDR1 LNHDA and CDR2 SQIVND (reference sequence). The junction had 11 bases not matched to a gene; V was cut back by 11 bases and J by 5 bases. The chain's CDR3 is CASSTGGYNEQYF. The CDR3 bases are TGTGCCTCATCAACAGGGGGGTATAACGAGCAGTACTTC.

In this sample, this clonotype turned up a few times. For the CDR3, the DNA is TGTGCCAGCAGCTTACAGGGGCCGCGGAACACCGGGGAGCTGTTTTTT. It is translated as CASSLQGPRNTGELFF. The gene calls are TRBV7-3 and TRBJ2-2; a possible D gene is TRBD1 (6 bases). The ends were cut back, 2 bases at V and 1 base at J, with 11 bases in the middle. CDR1 SGHTA and CDR2 FQGTGA come from the germline V gene. The CDR3 is 16 residues long.

This clonotype occurred a few times. The rearrangement links TRBV6-1 to TRBJ1-5; 8 nucleotides align to TRBD1. With V trimmed by 5 bases and J by 4 bases, 4 bases remained unmatched. CDR3 length: 14 amino acids. Germline values: CDR1 MNHNS, CDR2 SASEGT. The CDR3 nucleotides read TGTGCCAGCAGTCGGGACAGGAAAAATCAGCCCCAGCATTTT. Translating it yields CASSRDRKNQPQHF.

This clonotype has at least ten counts. The chain uses TRBV12-3 or TRBV12-4 and TRBJ1-2, with 7 bases that match TRBD1. The J segment lost 8 bases and the V segment lost 6 bases, leaving 18 bases of the junction unmatched. CDR3 length: 16 amino acids. The DNA of the CDR3 is TGTGCCAGCAGATCCCACCTTGACAGGGTAACAGGAGGCTACACCTTC. Protein: CASRSHLDRVTGGYTF.

The V and J genes are TRBV5-1 and TRBJ1-1, with D possibly being TRBD1 (5 bases). Germline assignment: CDR1 SGHRS and CDR2 YFSETQ. The CDR3 runs 14 residues. The V end was cut by 3 bases, the J end by 3 bases, with 12 bases between. The DNA of the CDR3 is TGCGCCAGCAGCTATCAGGGTCCGGACACTGAAGCTTTCTTT. Amino acid sequence: CASSYQGPDTEAFF.

V usage is TRBV3-1 and J usage is TRBJ1-1, with D unresolved. V was clipped by 1 base and J by 1 base, with 7 bases between them. The germline gives CDR1 LGHDT, CDR2 YNNKEL (reference sequence). This CDR3 is 14 amino acids long. Here the CDR3 DNA reads TGTGCCAGCAGCCAAGTCCTTACGAACACTGAAGCTTTCTTT. Translated, it gives CASSQVLTNTEAFF.

The V gene is TRBV2, the J gene TRBJ1-3, with no clear D. This CDR3 comprises 15 residues. Germline V lookup: CDR1 SNHLY, CDR2 FYNNEI. V lost 5 bases and J 4 bases, leaving 15 bases between the germline ends. This CDR3 is CASSTDRSAGNTIYF. The CDR3 coding sequence is TGTGCCAGCAGTACGGACCGATCGGCCGGAAACACCATATATTTT.

This clonotype was recorded at least ten times. The chain is built from TRBV12-3 or TRBV12-4 and TRBJ2-3, with 7 bases lining up with TRBD2. This CDR3 is 14 amino acids long. The ends lost 8 bases at V and 2 bases at J; junction bases unmatched: 7. CDR3 DNA sequence: TGTGCCAGCTTAGCGGCGGGGGTCACAGATACGCAGTATTTT. Amino acid sequence: CASLAAGVTDTQYF.